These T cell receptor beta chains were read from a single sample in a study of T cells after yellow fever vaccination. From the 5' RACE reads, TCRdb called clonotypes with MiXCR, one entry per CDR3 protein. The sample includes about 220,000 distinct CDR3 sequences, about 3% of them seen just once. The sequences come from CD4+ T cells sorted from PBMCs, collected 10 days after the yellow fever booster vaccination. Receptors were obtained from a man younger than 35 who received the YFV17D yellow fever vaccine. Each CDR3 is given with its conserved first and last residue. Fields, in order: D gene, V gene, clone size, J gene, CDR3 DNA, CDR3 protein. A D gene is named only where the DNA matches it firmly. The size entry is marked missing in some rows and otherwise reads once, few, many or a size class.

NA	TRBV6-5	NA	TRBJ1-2	TGTGCCAGCAGTTCCCAGACAGGACCCTACGGCTACACCTTC	CASSSQTGPYGYTF
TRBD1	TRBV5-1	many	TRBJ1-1	TGCGCCAGCAGCTATGGACAGGGGAGCGCTTTCTTT	CASSYGQGSAFF
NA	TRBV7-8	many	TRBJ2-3	TGTGCCAGCAGCCCGACTTTAGGTGGGGGCACAGATACGCAGTATTTT	CASSPTLGGGTDTQYF
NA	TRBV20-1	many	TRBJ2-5	TGCAGTGCTAGCCGTGAGGGGCCAGAGACCCAGTACTTC	CSASREGPETQYF
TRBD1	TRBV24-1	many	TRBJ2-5	TGTGCCACCAGTGAGTGGACAGGTTCTGGGGAGACCCAGTACTTC	CATSEWTGSGETQYF
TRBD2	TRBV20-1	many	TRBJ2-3	TGCAGTGCTCCGACTAGCGGGGGGACAGATACGCAGTATTTT	CSAPTSGGTDTQYF
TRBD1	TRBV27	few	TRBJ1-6	TGTGCCAGCAGTTGGGACAGCCCCAATTCACCCCTCCACTTT	CASSWDSPNSPLHF
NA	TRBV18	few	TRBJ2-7	TGTGCCAGCTCACCTCCAGGACAATCCCACGAGCAGTACTTC	CASSPPGQSHEQYF
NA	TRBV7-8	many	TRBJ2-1	TGTGCCAGCAGCACTGAGCGGATGCAATACAATGAGCAGTTCTTC	CASSTERMQYNEQFF
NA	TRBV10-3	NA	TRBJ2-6	TGTGCCATCAGTACTCAGCCCGGGGATGGAGCTGGGGCCAACGTCCTGACTTTC	CAISTQPGDGAGANVLTF
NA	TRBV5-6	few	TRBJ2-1	TGTGCCAGCACCTTTGGGAGGCCTGCCTACAATGAGCAGTTCTTC	CASTFGRPAYNEQFF
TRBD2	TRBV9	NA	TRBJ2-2	TGTGCCAGCAGCCCGACTAGCCTGATGAACACCGGGGAGCTGTTTTTT	CASSPTSLMNTGELFF
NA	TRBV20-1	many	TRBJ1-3	TGCAGTGCAGCGCCCCAAGGGGGAAACACCATATATTTT	CSAAPQGGNTIYF
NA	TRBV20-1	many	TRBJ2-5	TGCAGTGCCGGGGAAGATTTGAAGGAGACCCAGTACTTC	CSAGEDLKETQYF
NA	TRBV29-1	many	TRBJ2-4	TGCAGCGTTGAAGTAGGGGGCAAAAACATTCAGTACTTC	CSVEVGGKNIQYF
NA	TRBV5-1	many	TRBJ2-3	TGCGCCAGCAGCTTGGCCCGGGGCCCAGATACGCAGTATTTT	CASSLARGPDTQYF
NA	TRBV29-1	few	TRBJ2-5	TGCAGCGTTGACAAGGTTTTAGGAGAGACCCAGTACTTC	CSVDKVLGETQYF
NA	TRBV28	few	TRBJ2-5	TGTGCCAGCTGCGAGCTCCAGGGGGAGACCCAGTACTTC	CASCELQGETQYF
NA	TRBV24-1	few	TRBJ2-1	TGTGCCACCAGTGGCATCGGACTCCATGAGCAGTTCTTC	CATSGIGLHEQFF
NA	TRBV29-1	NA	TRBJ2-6	TGCAGCGTTCGGGGCCGCTCTGGGGCCAACGTCCTGACTTTC	CSVRGRSGANVLTF
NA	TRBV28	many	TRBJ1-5	TGTGCCAGCAGTTTATATAGACAGCCCCAGCATTTT	CASSLYRQPQHF
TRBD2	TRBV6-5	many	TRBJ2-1	TGTGCCAGCAGTTACTCGTCGGTGGGGGGGATCTTC	CASSYSSVGGIF
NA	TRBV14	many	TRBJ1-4	TGTGCCAGCAGCCAAGTGGGGGAAAAACTGTTTTTT	CASSQVGEKLFF
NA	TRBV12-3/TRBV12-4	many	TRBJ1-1	TGTGCCAGCAGTTTCAACTCGAACACTGAAGCTTTCTTT	CASSFNSNTEAFF
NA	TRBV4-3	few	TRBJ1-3	TGCGCCAGCAGCATAGACCCACGCTCTGGAAACACCATATATTTT	CASSIDPRSGNTIYF
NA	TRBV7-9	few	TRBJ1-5	TGTGCCAGCAGCTCCCGGTGGGGTCCCCAGCATTTT	CASSSRWGPQHF
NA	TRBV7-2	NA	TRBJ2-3	TGTGCCAGCAGCTCCCCCAGCCGGGGGCCCTCTAGCACAGATACGCAGTATTTT	CASSSPSRGPSSTDTQYF
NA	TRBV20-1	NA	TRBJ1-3	TGCAGTGCTAGACCCAGTCGCAGGGCTGGAAACACCATATATTTT	CSARPSRRAGNTIYF
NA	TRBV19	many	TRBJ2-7	TGTGCCAGTAGTCAGCGACCTGGCGGGCGCGTAGACGAGCAGTACTTC	CASSQRPGGRVDEQYF
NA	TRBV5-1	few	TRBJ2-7	TGCGCCAGCAGCTCCGGGACGGGGGAGCAGTACTTC	CASSSGTGEQYF
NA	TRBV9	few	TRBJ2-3	TGTGCCAGCAGCGGACTGGGGCGGGAATACACAGATACGCAGTATTTT	CASSGLGREYTDTQYF
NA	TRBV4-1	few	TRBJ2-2	TGCGCCAGCAGTCCCGTCAGCGGGCCAGTTCCCTTAGGGGAGCTGTTTTTT	CASSPVSGPVPLGELFF
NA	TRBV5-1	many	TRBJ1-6	TGCGCCAGCAGCTTGGTTGGGGGAAGGGGAAATTCACCCCTCCACTTT	CASSLVGGRGNSPLHF
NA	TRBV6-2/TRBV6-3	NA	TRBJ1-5	TGTGCCAGCAGTTACTGGGGCAGGGGTAGACAGCCCCAGCATTTT	CASSYWGRGRQPQHF
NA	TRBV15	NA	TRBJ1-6	TGTGCCACCAGCAGAGATACCTGGAGGGCGAATTCACCCCTCCACTTT	CATSRDTWRANSPLHF
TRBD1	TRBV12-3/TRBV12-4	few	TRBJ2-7	TGTGCCAGCAGAATCGGGACAGGCCAGGGCGAGCAGTACTTC	CASRIGTGQGEQYF
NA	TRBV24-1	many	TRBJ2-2	TGTGCCACCAGTGATTATATGAGCTCGAACACCGGGGAGCTGTTTTTT	CATSDYMSSNTGELFF